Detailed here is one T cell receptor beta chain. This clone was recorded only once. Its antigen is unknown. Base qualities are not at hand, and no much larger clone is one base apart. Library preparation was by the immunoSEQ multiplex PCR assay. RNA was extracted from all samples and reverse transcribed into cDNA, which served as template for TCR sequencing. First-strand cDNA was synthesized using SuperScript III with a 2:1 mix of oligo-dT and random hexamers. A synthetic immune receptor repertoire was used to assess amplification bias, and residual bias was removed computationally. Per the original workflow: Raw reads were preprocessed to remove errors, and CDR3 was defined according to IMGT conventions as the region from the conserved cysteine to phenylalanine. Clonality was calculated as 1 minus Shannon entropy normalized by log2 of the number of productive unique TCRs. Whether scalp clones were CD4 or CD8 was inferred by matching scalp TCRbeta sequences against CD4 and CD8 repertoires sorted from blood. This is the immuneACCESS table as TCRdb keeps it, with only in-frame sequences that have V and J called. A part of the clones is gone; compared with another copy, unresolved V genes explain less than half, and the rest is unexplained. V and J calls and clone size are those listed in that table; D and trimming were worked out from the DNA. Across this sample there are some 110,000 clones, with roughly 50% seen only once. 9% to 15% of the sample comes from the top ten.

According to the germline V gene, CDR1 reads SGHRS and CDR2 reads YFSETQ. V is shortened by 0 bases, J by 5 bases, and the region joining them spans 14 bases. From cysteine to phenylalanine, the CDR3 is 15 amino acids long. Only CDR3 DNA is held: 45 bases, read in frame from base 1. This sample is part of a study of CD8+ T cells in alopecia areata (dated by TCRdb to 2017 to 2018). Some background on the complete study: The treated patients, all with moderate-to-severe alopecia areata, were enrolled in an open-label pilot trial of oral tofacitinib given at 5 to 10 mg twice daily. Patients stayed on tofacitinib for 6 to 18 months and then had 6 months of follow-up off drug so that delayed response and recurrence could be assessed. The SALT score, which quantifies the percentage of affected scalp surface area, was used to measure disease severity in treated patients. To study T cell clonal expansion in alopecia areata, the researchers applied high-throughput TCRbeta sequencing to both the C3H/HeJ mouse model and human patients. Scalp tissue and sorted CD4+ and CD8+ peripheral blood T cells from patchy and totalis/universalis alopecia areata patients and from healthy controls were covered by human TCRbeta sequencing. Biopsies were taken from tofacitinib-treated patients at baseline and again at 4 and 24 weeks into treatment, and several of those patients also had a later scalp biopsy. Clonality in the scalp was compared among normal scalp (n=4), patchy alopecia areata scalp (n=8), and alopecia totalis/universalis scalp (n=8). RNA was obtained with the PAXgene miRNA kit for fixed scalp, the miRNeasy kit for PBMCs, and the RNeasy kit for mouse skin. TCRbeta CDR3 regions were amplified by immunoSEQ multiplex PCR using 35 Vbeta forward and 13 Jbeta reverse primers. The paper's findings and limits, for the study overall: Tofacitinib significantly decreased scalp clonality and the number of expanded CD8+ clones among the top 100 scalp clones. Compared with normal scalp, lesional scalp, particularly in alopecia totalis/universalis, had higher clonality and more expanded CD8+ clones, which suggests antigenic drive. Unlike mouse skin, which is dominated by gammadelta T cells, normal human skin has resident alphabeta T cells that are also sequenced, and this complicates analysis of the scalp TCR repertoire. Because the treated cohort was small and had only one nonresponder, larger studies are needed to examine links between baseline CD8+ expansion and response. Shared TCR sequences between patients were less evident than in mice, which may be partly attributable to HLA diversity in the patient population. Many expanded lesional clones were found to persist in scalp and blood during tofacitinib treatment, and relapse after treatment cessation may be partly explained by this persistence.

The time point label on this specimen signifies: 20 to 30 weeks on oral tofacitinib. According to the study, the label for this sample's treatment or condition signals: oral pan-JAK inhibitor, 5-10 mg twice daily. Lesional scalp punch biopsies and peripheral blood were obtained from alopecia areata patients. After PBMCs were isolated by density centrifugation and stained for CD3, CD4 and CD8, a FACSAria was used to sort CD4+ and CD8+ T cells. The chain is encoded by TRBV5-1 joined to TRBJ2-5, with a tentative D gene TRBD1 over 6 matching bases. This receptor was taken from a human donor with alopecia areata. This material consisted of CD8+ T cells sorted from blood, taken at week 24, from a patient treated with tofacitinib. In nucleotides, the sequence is TGCGCCAGCAGCTTGGGGACAGCCCCCGCGGAGACCCAGTACTTC. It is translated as CASSLGTAPAETQYF.